The TCR beta chain under discussion was sequenced for a study of neurological immune-mediated disorders. There are many counts of this clonotype. The antigen is not known. Unsorted libraries were generated from 2 million PBMCs. These cells had been stored in RNAlater at -80 C. Whole-study results and caveats: HTLV-1-associated myelopathy displayed the greatest TCR clonal expansion, and multiple sclerosis exhibited the smallest, lower than that of healthy controls. The expanded clones of different subjects shared no CDR3 amino acid sequences (suggesting private repertoires in all groups).

The cDNA came from 5'RACE, which used 10-nucleotide random UMIs. TCRdb re-analysed the 5' RACE reads in MiXCR, keeping a single row per CDR3 protein. The sample has about 77,000 distinct CDR3 sequences, 9.4% seen once; the top ten hold 1.5% to 2%. The sequencing input was PBMCs. This TCR was sampled from a man between 45 and 60 years old in good health.

The CDR3 reads CASRGVRTEAFF. CDR3 coding DNA: TGTGCCAGCAGAGGAGTAAGGACTGAAGCTTTCTTT. The chain uses TRBV12-3 or TRBV12-4 and TRBJ1-1; D is unresolved. The CDR3 length is 12 residues. Trimming removed 6 bases from V and 5 bases from J, with 10 bases in between.